The 16 T cell receptor beta chains below were found in one sample sequenced in a study of PD-1 blockade in classical Hodgkin lymphoma. TCRdb keeps only in-frame clones here, not all; method: immunoSEQ multiplex PCR. Of 20,000 to 30,000 clones in the sample, over 60% are singletons; the top ten hold about 8%. Relapse was seen in all patients after autologous stem cell transplantation, and brentuximab vedotin exposure was variable. The sample consisted of peripheral blood mononuclear cells (PBMCs), taken before the second cycle of nivolumab. The receptors here all came from a human donor with classical Hodgkin lymphoma.

The V and J genes are TRBV5-1 and TRBJ2-7; D perhaps matches TRBD2 (6 bases). Per the germline V gene, CDR1 is SGHRS and CDR2 is YFSETQ. V lost 0 bases and J 1 base, leaving 14 bases between the germline ends. The CDR3 extends over 16 amino acids. CDR3 in DNA: TGCGCCAGCAGCTTGGAAGGAAGCGGGTTTTCCTACGAGCAGTACTTC. Residues: CASSLEGSGFSYEQYF.

V is TRBV5-4 and J is TRBJ2-1, with 13 bases fitting TRBD2. After removal of 4 bases from V and 10 bases from J, the junction contained 8 bases not matched to a gene. Germline V gene lookup returns CDR1 SGHNT and CDR2 YYREEE (reference sequence). The CDR3 has 15 amino acids. CDR3 loop: CASSPGTSGIYEQFF. CDR3 nucleotide sequence: TGTGCCAGCAGCCCCGGGACTAGCGGGATCTACGAGCAGTTCTTC.

The chain recombines TRBV6-1 with TRBJ2-5; 8 nucleotides agree with TRBD1. V dropped 2 bases and J dropped 0; count of bases not matched to a gene: 2. From germline, CDR1 is MNHNS and CDR2 SASEGT. There are 15 residues in the CDR3. The CDR3, as DNA: TGTGCCAGCAGTGAATGGGGACAGGACCAAGAGACCCAGTACTTC. Its protein product is CASSEWGQDQETQYF.

As DNA, the CDR3 is TGTGCCAGCAGCTTAGTTCTGCCTAGCGGAAACACCGGGGAGCTGTTTTTT. It yields the protein CASSLVLPSGNTGELFF. The rearrangement links TRBV7-6 to TRBJ2-2; TRBD2 matches at 7 bases. Germline V CDR1 and CDR2: SGHVS, FNYEAQ. J gave up 2 bases and V 1 base, and 7 bases lay outside the gene matches. This CDR3 spans 17 amino acids.

The V call is TRBV7-9, the J call TRBJ2-6, with D possibly TRBD1 on 6 matching bases. Germline CDR1 SEHNR, CDR2 FQNEAQ (reference sequence). The V end was cut by 5 bases, the J end by 0 bases, with 17 bases between. There are 18 residues in the CDR3. The CDR3: CASSRGYGQSSGANVLTF. The CDR3 nucleotides read TGTGCCAGCAGCCGGGGCTACGGACAGTCCTCTGGGGCCAACGTCCTGACTTTC.

The genes are TRBV9 and TRBJ2-7; 9 nucleotides align to TRBD1. This CDR3 has 18 amino acids. The germline V gene encodes CDR1 SGDLS and CDR2 YYNGEE. J was trimmed by 2 bases and V by 4 bases; bases with no gene match: 16. CDR3: CASSQITSWTGVPYEQYF. The CDR3 bases are TGTGCCAGCAGCCAGATTACATCTTGGACAGGGGTCCCCTACGAGCAGTACTTC. The entire variable domain, with the rest obtained from reference TRBV9 and TRBJ2-7, is as follows: DSGVTQTPKHLITATGQRVTLRCSPRSGDLSVYWYQQSLDQGLQFLIQYYNGEERAKGNILERFSAQQFPDLHSELNLSSLELGDSALYFCASSQITSWTGVPYEQYFGPGTRLTVT.

The chain uses TRBV20-1 and TRBJ2-7; D is undetermined. The CDR3 consists of 11 residues. The germline V gene has CDR1 DFQATT and CDR2 SNEGSKA (reference sequence). The V end was cut by 3 bases, the J end by 5 bases, with 8 bases between. The DNA of the CDR3 is TGCAGTGCTAGGGAAGGGAACGAGCAGTACTTC. Its protein product is CSAREGNEQYF.

J is TRBJ2-3 and V is TRBV28; D call uncertain. V lost 1 base and J 8 bases, leaving 10 bases between the germline ends. Germline loops: CDR1 MDHEN, CDR2 SYDVKM. This CDR3 is 13 amino acids long. The CDR3 loop reads CASSLLVGSTQYF. The CDR3 DNA reads TGTGCCAGCAGTTTATTGGTCGGTTCTACGCAGTATTTT.

This chain joins TRBV7-6 and TRBJ2-1, with 10 bases matching TRBD2. Germline V gives CDR1 SGHVS, CDR2 FNYEAQ. The CDR3 has 17 amino acids. V was pared by 5 bases and J by 2 bases, with 9 bases of the junction left unmatched. CDR3 amino acids: CASSSRTSGKTYNEQFF. For the CDR3, the DNA is TGTGCCAGCAGCAGCCGGACTAGCGGAAAAACCTACAATGAGCAGTTCTTC.

The table lists this clone with a count of one. The chain couples TRBV5-8 to TRBJ2-1; 13 bases are a match to TRBD2. The V gene's germline CDR1 is SGHTS and CDR2 YDEGEE. V was clipped by 4 bases and J by 3 bases; unmatched bases: 4. The CDR3 runs to 16 residues. The CDR3 spells CASSPRTSGSYNEQFF. The CDR3, as DNA: TGTGCCAGCAGCCCTAGGACTAGCGGGAGCTACAATGAGCAGTTCTTC.

The gene calls are TRBV6-5 and TRBJ2-1; D might be TRBD2 (6 bases). This CDR3 comprises 13 residues. V gave up 6 bases and J gave up 6 bases, with 12 bases separating them. In germline, CDR1 is MNHEY, CDR2 SVGAGI. The CDR3 loop reads CASRSRRGNEQFF. The CDR3 DNA follows: TGTGCCAGCAGAAGTAGGAGGGGCAATGAGCAGTTCTTC.

This clone appeared once. J is TRBJ1-4 and V is TRBV7-2, with a possible D match to TRBD1 (5 bases). Germline V gene sequence: CDR1 SGHTA, CDR2 FQGNSA. This CDR3 has 15 amino acids. V lost 1 base, J lost 5 bases, and 11 bases lay in between. CDR3 bases: TGTGCCAGCAGCTTAGGCCCTCAGGGAAATGAAAAACTGTTTTTT. Protein sequence: CASSLGPQGNEKLFF.

The chain carries TRBV10-3 and TRBJ2-2; TRBD2 matches at 12 bases. Germline values: CDR1 ENHRY, CDR2 SYGVKD. Trimming cost V 3 bases and J 5 bases; bases outside gene matches: 7. The CDR3 is made up of 17 amino acids. The DNA for the CDR3 is TGTGCCATCAGTGACCCGACTAGCGGGAGAGGAACCGGGGAGCTGTTTTTT. This sequence encodes CAISDPTSGRGTGELFF.

This clone was detected only once. V gene TRBV7-6 combines with J gene TRBJ2-7, with no clear D. The CDR3 extends over 15 amino acids. Trimming took off 2 bases at V and 2 bases at J, with 13 bases between the two ends. CDR1 and CDR2 (germline): SGHVS, FNYEAQ. CDR3 sequence: CASSLMEATPYEQYF. The CDR3 DNA reads TGTGCCAGCAGCTTAATGGAAGCGACCCCCTACGAGCAGTACTTC.

This chain joins TRBV11-2 and TRBJ2-7, with D possibly being TRBD2 (5 bases). The CDR3 sequence is 13 residues long. V was shortened by 2 bases and J by 6 bases, with 11 bases between the two germline ends. Germline CDR1 SGHAT, CDR2 FQNNGV. The CDR3 DNA is TGTGCCAGCAGCTTAACAGACTACTCCGAGCAGTACTTC. It specifies CASSLTDYSEQYF.

This chain connects TRBV2 to TRBJ2-3; D may be TRBD1 or TRBD2 (6 bases each). The V gene lost 1 base and the J gene lost 3 bases, with 8 bases spanning the gap. The CDR3 loop spans 14 amino acids. The germline V gene has CDR1 SNHLY and CDR2 FYNNEI. The CDR3 nucleotides are TGTGCCAGCAGTGAAGGGAGGGGGACAGATACGCAGTATTTT. It translates to CASSEGRGTDTQYF.